A single sample is the source of the 15 T cell receptor beta chains below, sequenced in a study of T-cell reconstitution after alpha-beta-depleted transplantation in children. The TCRbeta library incorporated unique molecular identifiers. MiXCR, run by TCRdb on the PCR reads, gives a single entry per CDR3 protein. The table includes 250,000 to 300,000 distinct CDR3 sequences, 10% detected once. The source was PBMCs, collected before TCRalphabeta/CD19-depleted stem cell transplant. Every receptor here comes from a boy under two years old with acute myeloid leukemia, due to receive a stem cell transplant.

This clonotype was seen many times. The V call is TRBV9, the J call TRBJ2-7; 9 bases are a match to TRBD1. This CDR3 comprises 13 residues. V was pared by 4 bases and J by 9 bases, with 8 bases of the junction left unmatched. Germline CDR1 and CDR2: SGDLS and YYNGEE. The CDR3 DNA is TGTGCCAGCAGCCCCGGGACAGGGAAGCGGCAGTACTTC. Amino acids: CASSPGTGKRQYF.

Ten or more counts support this clonotype. This chain joins TRBV12-3 or TRBV12-4 and TRBJ2-3; 7 nucleotides agree with TRBD2. The length of the CDR3 is 17 residues. J lost 7 bases, V lost 0 bases, and 13 bases had no gene match. CDR3 residues: CASSLALEREHIHTQYF. CDR3 DNA: TGTGCCAGCAGTTTAGCGCTCGAGCGGGAACACATTCATACGCAGTATTTT.

This clonotype showed up just a few times. This rearrangement joins TRBV2 to TRBJ2-5; 7 bases match TRBD1. CDR1 is SNHLY and CDR2 is FYNNEI in the germline V gene. The V segment lost 5 bases and the J segment 5 bases; nucleotides outside the gene matches: 8. This CDR3 is built from 14 residues. The CDR3 reads CASSQDRPRETQYF. CDR3 nucleotides: TGTGCCAGCAGTCAGGACAGGCCCCGGGAGACCCAGTACTTC.

This clonotype has at least ten counts. This CDR3 is CSANWLAENEQFF. The DNA of the CDR3 is TGCAGTGCTAATTGGCTAGCTGAGAATGAGCAGTTCTTC. The V call is TRBV20-1, the J call TRBJ2-1, with TRBD2 as a possible D gene (5 bases). This CDR3 region has 13 residues. Trimming stripped 4 bases from V and 7 bases from J, with 14 bases between. The germline V gene encodes CDR1 DFQATT and CDR2 SNEGSKA (reference sequence).

This clonotype was observed a handful of times. The DNA for the CDR3 is TGCAGTGCTAGAGATAAACAGGGCAATCAGCCCCAGCATTTT. The encoded protein is CSARDKQGNQPQHF. V and J are TRBV20-1 and TRBJ1-5, with a possible D match to TRBD1 (5 bases). Trimming left V 0 bases short and J 2 bases short, with 8 bases between. The germline CDR1 and CDR2 sequences are DFQATT and SNEGSKA (reference sequence). The CDR3 is 14 amino acids.

The sample holds one count of this clonotype. This could be a read error, since a much larger clone is one nucleotide away. V usage is TRBV7-2 and J usage is TRBJ2-1; no firm D call. In germline, CDR1 is SGHTA, CDR2 FQGNSA. The length of the CDR3 is 17 residues. V was clipped by 5 bases and J by 2 bases, with 19 bases between them. CDR3 nucleotides: TGTGCCAGCAGCCAATTTGACGTAGACATCCCCTACAATGAGCAGTTCTTC. Encoded protein: CASSQFDVDIPYNEQFF.

This clonotype has at least ten counts. The chain links TRBV27 to TRBJ2-2, with D uncertain. The germline V and J ends were trimmed by 2 bases and 6 bases, with 4 bases remaining between them. CDR3 length: 12 residues. The germline gives CDR1 MNHEY, CDR2 SMNVEV (reference sequence). CDR3 loop: CASSLTAGELFF. The CDR3 bases are TGTGCCAGCAGTTTAACGGCCGGGGAGCTGTTTTTT.

Concerning this clonotype: A read error may be the cause here, since a much bigger clone is one base away. The chain joins TRBV7-8 to TRBJ1-1; D remains unclear. Trimming removed 1 base at V and 4 bases at J, with 7 bases between. The CDR3 consists of 13 residues. Germline values: CDR1 SGHVS, CDR2 FQNEAQ. CDR3 in amino acids: CASSLGGSTEAFF. The CDR3 region has the DNA TGTGCCAGCAGCTTAGGGGGTAGCACTGAAGCTTTCTTT.

This clonotype was detected many times. V is TRBV7-8 and J is TRBJ1-5; D gene uncertain. The germline gives CDR1 SGHVS, CDR2 FQNEAQ. This CDR3 has 13 residues. With 2 bases removed from V and 6 bases from J, the gap between germline ends came to 8 bases. CDR3 in amino acids: CASSLKEGQPQHF. The CDR3 DNA reads as TGTGCCAGCAGCTTAAAGGAGGGTCAGCCCCAGCATTTT.

This clonotype was observed many times. The chain uses TRBV15 and TRBJ2-5; 7 nucleotides match TRBD2. Per germline, CDR1 LNHNV and CDR2 YYDKDF (reference sequence). Germline trimming cut 1 base from V and 5 bases from J; bases unmatched to any gene: 13. CDR3 length equals 17 residues. The chain's CDR3 is CATSRVGSGNGQETQYF. The CDR3 DNA is TGTGCCACCAGCAGAGTAGGCAGCGGGAACGGTCAGGAGACCCAGTACTTC.

This clonotype was recorded many times. The chain uses TRBV9 and TRBJ2-3; 9 bases line up with TRBD1. Germline V gene lookup returns CDR1 SGDLS and CDR2 YYNGEE. The CDR3 runs to 17 residues. V was pared by 4 bases and J by 6 bases, with 15 bases of the junction left unmatched. The CDR3, as DNA: TGTGCCAGCAGCCCACGTCCGACAGGGGGGACGACTGATACGCAGTATTTT. As protein: CASSPRPTGGTTDTQYF.

This clonotype was found many times. The chain uses TRBV20-1 and TRBJ1-2; possibly TRBD1 for D (6 bases). The CDR3 has 14 residues. Trimming removed 0 bases at V and 6 bases at J, with 14 bases between. Germline V lookup: CDR1 DFQATT, CDR2 SNEGSKA (reference sequence). The DNA of the CDR3 is TGCAGTGCTAGAGATCCGGGGGCGTACCATGGCTACACCTTC. It specifies CSARDPGAYHGYTF.

This clonotype has more than one count but fewer than ten. This sequence joins TRBV9 and TRBJ2-5, with TRBD1 as a possible D gene (6 bases). CDR3 length: 16 residues. V was clipped by 2 bases and J by 0 bases, with 14 bases between them. Germline values: CDR1 SGDLS, CDR2 YYNGEE. The CDR3 nucleotides are TGTGCCAGCAGCGTGGGGGCAGGGGCCCACCAAGAGACCCAGTACTTC. This encodes CASSVGAGAHQETQYF.

This clonotype was observed many times. The V call is TRBV5-1, the J call TRBJ1-3; D unresolved. Germline CDR1 SGHRS, CDR2 YFSETQ. V was pared by 4 bases and J by 2 bases, with 13 bases between. CDR3 length: 15 amino acids. CDR3 bases: TGCGCCAGCAGCCTCTTGCCCGGGACTGGAAACACCATATATTTT. This encodes CASSLLPGTGNTIYF. Full variable domain (rest looked up from reference TRBV5-1 and TRBJ1-3): KAGVTQTPRYLIKTRGQQVTLSCSPISGHRSVSWYQQTPGQGLQFLFEYFSETQRNKGNFPGRFSGRQFSNSRSEMNVSTLELGDSALYLCASSLLPGTGNTIYFGEGSWLTVV.

This clonotype was observed at least ten times. This chain connects TRBV20-1 to TRBJ2-7, with 9 nucleotides matching TRBD2. The CDR3 has 14 residues. With 6 bases clipped from V and 1 base from J, the junction kept 7 bases outside the gene matches. The germline gives CDR1 DFQATT, CDR2 SNEGSKA (reference sequence). The chain's CDR3 is CSAELAGRSYEQYF. In nucleotides, the CDR3 is TGCAGTGCCGAGCTAGCGGGGCGTTCCTACGAGCAGTACTTC.